This T cell receptor beta chain was observed in a study of blood T cells in healthy people across ages. Overall study findings and caveats: As age increased, TCR beta diversity per million T cells fell in a roughly linear fashion. Expanded clonotype changes were possibly confounded by unknown donor CMV status.

This clonotype was counted only a few times. Antigen: not known. At one end the junction does not follow the germline gene, possibly because of a read error. Germline lookup yields CDR1 LGHDT and CDR2 YNNKEL (reference sequence). The CDR3 runs to 18 residues. Healthy Caucasian individuals from Russia aged roughly 6 to 90 served as donors. Around 10 milliliters was the volume of peripheral blood drawn from each donor. The use of a sample-barcoded 5' primer and a J-beta primer mix characterized a second PCR of roughly 6 to 11 cycles. TCRdb analysed the 5' RACE reads with MiXCR anew, one entry per CDR3 protein. The data hold about 830,000 distinct CDR3 sequences, with about 62% observed a single time.

The V gene is TRBV3-1, the J gene TRBJ2-3; the D call may be TRBD1 or TRBD2 (6 bases each). Sequences were obtained from blood. The receptor's source is a man younger than 45 in good health. CDR3 residues: CASIQGPLKGGLTDTQYF. The CDR3 DNA sequence: TGTGCCAGCATCCAAGGGCCCCTGAAGGGGGGTCTCACAGATACGCAGTATTTT.